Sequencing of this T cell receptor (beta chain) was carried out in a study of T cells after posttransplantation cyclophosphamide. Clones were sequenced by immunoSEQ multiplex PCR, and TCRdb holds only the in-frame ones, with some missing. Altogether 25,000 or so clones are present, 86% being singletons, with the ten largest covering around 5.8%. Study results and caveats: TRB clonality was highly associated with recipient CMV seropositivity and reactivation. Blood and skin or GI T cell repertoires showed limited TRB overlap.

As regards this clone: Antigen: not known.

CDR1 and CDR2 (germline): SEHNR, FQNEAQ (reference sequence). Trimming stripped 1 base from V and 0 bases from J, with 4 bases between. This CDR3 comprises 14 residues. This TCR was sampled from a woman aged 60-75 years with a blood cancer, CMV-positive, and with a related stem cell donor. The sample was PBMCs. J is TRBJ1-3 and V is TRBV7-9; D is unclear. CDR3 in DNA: TGTGCCAGCAGCTTAGGAGACTCTGGAAACACCATATATTTT. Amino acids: CASSLGDSGNTIYF.